This section outlines one TCR beta chain sequence together with its context. It has no known antigen specificity. No per-base quality is available; no much larger clone lies one base away. The same CDR3 arises from other DNA sequences in this sample as well. According to the germline V gene (reference sequence), CDR1 reads GTSNPN and CDR2 reads SVGIG. The CDR3 sequence holds 15 residues, the cysteine and phenylalanine included. Of all the DNA, just the CDR3 is kept, 45 bases in frame from base 1. For this chain, trimming is 2 bases at the V end and 6 bases at the J end, and the number of junction bases without a gene match is 4. The sample belongs to a study of blood T cell repertoires in COVID-19 (dated by TCRdb to the early 2020s). Broadly, across the study: Samples covering the acute and convalescent phases of COVID-19 were provided by collaborators in the United States, Italy and Spain. The prospective study material was composed of cDNA or gDNA derived from T cells, B-cell-depleted T cells, or PBMCs. Subjects who had been exposed to COVID-19, were actively infected with it, or had recovered from it provided the deeply sampled blood TCRbeta repertoires that made up the dataset. A freely available public database, intended as a resource for researchers studying the immune response to SARS-CoV-2, is where the repertoires were released. The samples were drawn from the first 160 participants of the ongoing ImmuneRACE study and from 1,254 subjects provided by 6 global collaborators. The sample metadata nearly always contained a de-identified subject ID, COVID-19 status, age in years and sex. Where available, HLA class I and class II types were taken from metadata supplied by the sample provider and were not determined by assay-based typing.

Study-level results and caveats: The amount of clinical and demographic metadata varied by source and participant and was provided uncurated.

TCRbeta CDR3 regions were amplified from genomic DNA by means of the immunoSEQ Assay, a bias-controlled multiplex PCR. On the study's bioinformatics: The number of nucleated cells in each sample was estimated by amplification of reference gene primers within the assay. To quantify the absolute abundance of each unique TCRbeta CDR3 rearrangement, sequence reads were collapsed and filtered. For each sample, productive Simpson clonality was calculated as the square root of Simpson's diversity index over productive rearrangements. TCRdb provides this immuneACCESS table in a form limited to in-frame rearrangements. Some clones are lacking; in checked studies, under half of them reflect an unresolved V gene, and why the rest are absent is not known. V and J calls and clone size follow that table, whereas D and trimming were derived from the DNA. The sample includes 130,000 or so clones, with around four fifths observed a single time. The biggest ten clones account for roughly 3.5% of the sample.

Enrolling through a virtual design, the prospective study's participants ranged in age from roughly 18 to 90 years and lived across some 23 United States geographic areas. In the prospective study, cohorts were assigned on the basis of participant-reported clinical history obtained from a screening survey and a study questionnaire. In the prospective study, mobile phlebotomists collected whole blood, serum and a nasopharyngeal or oropharyngeal swab from each participant. Participants in the prospective study had the option to provide additional blood draws and questionnaires over an approximately 2-month period. Prospective study blood samples were shipped either frozen or at room temperature before DNA extraction.

The V and J genes are TRBV30 and TRBJ2-3; TRBD2 fits 14 bases in the junction. Input material: PBMCs or T cells enriched from blood (not recorded which). The TCR was taken from a woman between 50 and 59 years old with acute COVID-19. The CDR3 sequence is CAWSPGLAGADTQYF. The DNA sequence is as follows: TGTGCCTGGAGTCCGGGACTAGCGGGAGCGGATACGCAGTATTTT.